This TCR beta chain derives from a study of cytomegalovirus exposure and HLA in healthy donors. The PCR had 60 Vbeta and 13 Jbeta primers. Clones were sequenced by immunoSEQ multiplex PCR, and TCRdb holds only the in-frame ones, with some missing. Of 100,000 to 150,000 clones detected, around 80% appear once; the ten largest clones hold 11%. As regards this clone: Antigen unknown.

CDR1 and CDR2 (germline): SGHTS, YDEGEE. V dropped 2 bases and J dropped 11 bases, with 19 bases sitting between them. The CDR3 loop spans 14 amino acids. Broader study findings: At a 0.05 false discovery rate, a later analysis found around 15,000 TCR beta sequences to be associated with HLA alleles. Data from an earlier analysis indicated that most TCR beta V segments were productive either about 87% or about 30% of the time. High specificity and sensitivity for cytomegalovirus status were reported for the classifier. Presence/absence analyses took donor sequencing depth as roughly uniform.

The V and J genes are TRBV5-8 and TRBJ1-1, with D possibly being TRBD1 (5 bases). Sequenced sample: PBMCs. This TCR was sampled from a man younger than 40 in good health and CMV-seropositive. The CDR3 region has the DNA TGTGCCAGCAGCTTCGGCAGGGCATATTACGGCGCTTTCTTT. Residues: CASSFGRAYYGAFF.